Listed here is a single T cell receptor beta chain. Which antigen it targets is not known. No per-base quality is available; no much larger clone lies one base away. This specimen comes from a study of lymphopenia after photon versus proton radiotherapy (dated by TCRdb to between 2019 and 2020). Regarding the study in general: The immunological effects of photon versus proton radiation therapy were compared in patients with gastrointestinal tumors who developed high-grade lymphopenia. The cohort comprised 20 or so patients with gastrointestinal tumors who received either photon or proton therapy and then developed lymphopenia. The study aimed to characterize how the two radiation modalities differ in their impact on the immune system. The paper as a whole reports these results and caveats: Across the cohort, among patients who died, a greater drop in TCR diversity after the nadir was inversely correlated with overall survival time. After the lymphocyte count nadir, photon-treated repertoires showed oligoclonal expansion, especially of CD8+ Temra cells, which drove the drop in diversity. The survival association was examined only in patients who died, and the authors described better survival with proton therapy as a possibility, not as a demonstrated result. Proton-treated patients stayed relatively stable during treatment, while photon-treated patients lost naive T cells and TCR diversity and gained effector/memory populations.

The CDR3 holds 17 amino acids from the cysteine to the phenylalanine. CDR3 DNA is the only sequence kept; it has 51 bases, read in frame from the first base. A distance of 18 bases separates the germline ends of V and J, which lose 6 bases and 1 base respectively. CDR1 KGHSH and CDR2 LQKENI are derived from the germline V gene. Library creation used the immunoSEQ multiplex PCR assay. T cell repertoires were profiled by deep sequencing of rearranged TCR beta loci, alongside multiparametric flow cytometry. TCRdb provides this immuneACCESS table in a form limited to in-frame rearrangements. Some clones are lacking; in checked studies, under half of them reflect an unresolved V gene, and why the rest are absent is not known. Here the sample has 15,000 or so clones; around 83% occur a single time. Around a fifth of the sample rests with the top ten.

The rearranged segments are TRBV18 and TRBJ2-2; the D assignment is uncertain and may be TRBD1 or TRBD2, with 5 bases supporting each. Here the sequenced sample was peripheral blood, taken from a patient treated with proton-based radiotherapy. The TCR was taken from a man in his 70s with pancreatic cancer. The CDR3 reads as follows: CASSLNRGRVNTGELFF. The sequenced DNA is TGTGCCAGCTCTCTCAACCGGGGCAGGGTGAACACCGGGGAGCTGTTTTTT. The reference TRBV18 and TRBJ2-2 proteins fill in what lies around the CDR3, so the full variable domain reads NAGVMQNPRHLVRRRGQEARLRCSPMKGHSHVYWYRQLPEEGLKFMVYLQKENIIDESGMPKERFSAEFPKEGPSILRIQQVVRGDSAAYFCASSLNRGRVNTGELFFGEGSRLTVL.